The following is a T cell receptor (beta chain) sequence with its context. This clone was counted at least ten times. This receptor's antigen is unknown. Base qualities are not provided; no much larger clone lies one nucleotide away. Healthy HIV-negative adults with no recently reported acute infections or vaccinations were included as donors. Every donor was a Caucasian adult residing in Nashville, Tennessee, USA. In the unsorted samples, 90 million to 100 million PBMCs were counted, and genomic DNA was extracted using the QIAamp DNA Blood Mini kit. After blood collection by leukapheresis, PBMCs were isolated using Ficoll-Histopaque density gradient centrifugation and then cryopreserved in the vapor phase of liquid nitrogen. Reading from cysteine to phenylalanine, the CDR3 counts 16 amino acids. The only DNA kept is the CDR3, 48 bases in frame from the first base. The germline V gene gives CDR1 as SNHLY and CDR2 as FYNNEI. Cut back by 2 bases and 1 base, the V and J ends lie 14 bases apart.

This specimen comes from a study of shared clonotypes between healthy human individuals (dated by TCRdb to about 2020). For the study in its entirety: The cohort comprised a couple of women and three men aged 18 to 49 years. To estimate repertoire size and how much clonotype sharing occurs between individuals, the study deeply sequenced the blood TCR repertoires of several healthy adults. To increase sequencing depth and limit assay-specific biases, TCR repertoire library preparation and sequencing were carried out by different laboratories using diverse techniques. Between about 0.9 and 8.9 billion PBMCs per donor were obtained by leukapheresis. What the research found in general, with its limitations: Because the study included a small number of donors, the genetic and exposure-history diversity represented was limited. Only blood was sampled, and tissue TCR repertoires likely differ from those in blood. Based on pairwise subsampling, the degree of clonotype sharing among donors was expected to be affected by sequencing depth.

TCR CDR3 regions were amplified from genomic DNA by multiplex PCR using the deep immunoSEQ assay. Genomic DNA extracted from each cell subset was distributed evenly over all wells of several immunoSEQ 96-well plates, and each plate served as one replicate. For unsorted PBMC, around 330 ng genomic DNA, equal to 30,000 or so T cell genomes, was loaded into each replicate PCR. Ten immunoSEQ deep assay plates were used to sequence unsorted PBMC genomic DNA. Purified libraries were measured with a Qubit 3.0 fluorometer, size-checked on a Bioanalyzer 2100, and measured again with the KAPA Library Quantification kit. Each immunoSEQ 96-well plate was sequenced on its own single-read 150-cycle Illumina NextSeq 550 flow cell. The authors processed their data as follows. Because the immunoSEQ output included only junctional sequences and no quality scores, the filtering could not be the same as the filtering used for full-length reads. Sequences were annotated with PyIR, a Python wrapper for IgBLAST v1.9, using IMGT germline references to assign V/J genes and CDR3. Reads were filtered out if the reads had weak V/J assignments (E-value above 1e-6), no CDR3, stop codons, out-of-frame junctions, or ambiguous translated residues. V3J clonotypes were defined as sequences sharing an identical inferred V gene, J gene, and CDR3 amino acid sequence. Percentage overlap between repertoires was computed as shared unique clonotypes divided by the size of the smaller repertoire. Richness of each repertoire was evaluated using RTK rarefaction, the Chao1 estimator, and Recon v2.1 estimates of unobserved clonotypes. In TCRdb, the immuneACCESS table is reduced to in-frame sequences with V and J assigned. These tables do not hold every clone; where another copy was compared, an unresolved V gene accounts for under half, and the others remain unexplained. Clonal size and the V and J genes are those of that table, whereas D and trimming came from the DNA. The sample table holds more than 400,000 clones, of which around 73% were seen once. The ten largest make up more than 10% of the sample.

The receptor comes from a woman aged 40 to 50 in good health. Some clones in this sample may be carry-over from other donors' samples. Input material: PBMCs. The sequence links TRBV2 to TRBJ1-1; tentative D gene TRBD1, with 5 bases matching. The nucleotides are TGTGCCAGCAGTGAATTAGGGGTAGAGAGGAACACTGAAGCTTTCTTT. Translated, it gives CASSELGVERNTEAFF.